The 17 T cell receptor beta chains below were found in one sample sequenced in a study of T-cell memory formation after mild COVID-19. In TCRdb, the 5' RACE reads were re-called with MiXCR into one record per CDR3 protein. In the table there are approximately 350,000 distinct CDR3 sequences, approximately 14% of which are singletons. Sequencing used PBMCs or a T cell subset sorted from them (not recorded which). The source is a young man who had mild COVID-19 (a few samples of this study predate the infection). Cell type and time point are not known.

This clonotype was detected once. Given a much more abundant clone one base away, this may be a read error. The genes are TRBV4-2 and TRBJ2-5; the D call may be TRBD1 or TRBD2 (5 bases each). The CDR3 has 16 residues. The V end lost 4 bases, the J end lost 5 bases, and 20 bases lay between the germline ends. Germline V lookup: CDR1 LGHNA, CDR2 YNFKEQ. The DNA of the CDR3 is TGTGCCAGCAGCCGCCCCCCGGGACGAGCGAACGAGACCCAGTACTTC. It yields the protein CASSRPPGRANETQYF.

This clonotype has only a few counts. This chain joins TRBV5-1 and TRBJ2-2; D possibly corresponds to TRBD1 (5 bases). CDR1 is SGHRS, CDR2 YFSETQ, per germline. The CDR3 spans 16 residues. The V gene lost 2 bases and the J gene lost 5 bases, with 16 bases spanning the gap. The CDR3 coding sequence is TGCGCCAGCAGCTTATTTGGGCAGGGAAGGACCGGGGAGCTGTTTTTT. It codes for CASSLFGQGRTGELFF. The variable domain in full, with the rest retrieved from reference TRBV5-1 and TRBJ2-2, is KAGVTQTPRYLIKTRGQQVTLSCSPISGHRSVSWYQQTPGQGLQFLFEYFSETQRNKGNFPGRFSGRQFSNSRSEMNVSTLELGDSALYLCASSLFGQGRTGELFFGEGSRLTVL.

The sample holds many counts of this clonotype. The chain uses TRBV20-1 and TRBJ2-1; 10 positions match TRBD2. The CDR3 is made up of 14 amino acids. In germline, CDR1 is DFQATT, CDR2 SNEGSKA (reference sequence). The CDR3 DNA is TGCAGCGCTTCTAGCGGGAGCTCCTACAATGAGCAGTTCTTC. Translated, it gives CSASSGSSYNEQFF.

The chain employs TRBV12-3 or TRBV12-4 and TRBJ1-1; unclear D gene. The CDR3 is made up of 15 amino acids. Between the trimmed V and J ends, which lost 1 base and 2 bases, there was a span of 11 bases. Here the CDR3 DNA reads TGTGCCAGCAGTTTAGAGGTGGAAAAAAACACTGAAGCTTTCTTT. Residues: CASSLEVEKNTEAFF.

This clonotype was detected only a few times. V usage is TRBV20-1 and J usage is TRBJ2-5; maybe TRBD2 (5 bases). CDR3 length: 13 amino acids. The germline gives CDR1 DFQATT, CDR2 SNEGSKA (reference sequence). Trimming stripped 6 bases from V and 7 bases from J, with 18 bases between. The CDR3 reads CSARRTQRVTQYF. The CDR3 DNA reads TGCAGTGCGAGAAGGACTCAGCGCGTGACCCAGTACTTC.

The chain recombines TRBV20-1 with TRBJ2-7; D remains unclear. CDR3 length: 11 amino acids. Germline values: CDR1 DFQATT, CDR2 SNEGSKA (reference sequence). V lost 6 bases, J lost 2 bases, and 8 bases lay in between. In nucleotides, the CDR3 is TGCAGTGCGGAAGGACCCTACGAGCAGTACTTC. This gives the protein CSAEGPYEQYF.

The chain recombines TRBV18 with TRBJ2-5; TRBD2 aligns across 7 bases. Germline V gene data show CDR1 as KGHSH and CDR2 as LQKENI. V lost 3 bases, J lost 5 bases, and 9 bases stayed unmatched. The length of the CDR3 is 15 residues. The CDR3 DNA follows: TGTGCCAGCTCACCCCCGGCTAGCGGATCGGAGACCCAGTACTTC. This translates into CASSPPASGSETQYF.

The chain's CDR3 is CASSPSLGAFF. In nucleotides, the CDR3 is TGTGCCAGCAGCCCCTCTCTGGGAGCTTTCTTT. V is TRBV6-6 and J is TRBJ1-1; D gene unclear. CDR3 size: 11 residues. Germline CDR1 reads MNHNY; CDR2 reads SVGAGI (reference sequence). Deletions cut 6 bases from V and 10 bases from J, with 12 bases between.

V usage is TRBV5-1 and J usage is TRBJ1-6; no firm D call. Per germline, CDR1 SGHRS and CDR2 YFSETQ. CDR3 length: 18 residues. Trimming removed 0 bases from V and 7 bases from J, with 20 bases in between. CDR3: CASSLEAGRYLQNSPLHF. The CDR3 region has the DNA TGCGCCAGCAGCTTGGAGGCGGGCAGGTATCTTCAGAATTCACCCCTCCACTTT.

The rearrangement links TRBV4-1 to TRBJ1-1; 7 nucleotides match TRBD1. V was pared by 0 bases and J by 5 bases, with 12 bases of the junction left unmatched. CDR1 MGHRA and CDR2 YSYEKL come from the germline V gene. This CDR3 comprises 17 residues. DNA for the CDR3: TGCGCCAGCAGCCAAGATTCTCCTTGGCAGGGGGTAACTGAAGCTTTCTTT. This encodes CASSQDSPWQGVTEAFF.

The chain employs TRBV7-3 and TRBJ2-3; tentatively, D is TRBD1 or TRBD2 (5 bases each). The germline CDR1 and CDR2 sequences are SGHTA and FQGTGA. The CDR3 covers 13 residues. V was shortened by 4 bases and J by 10 bases, with 15 bases between the two germline ends. The CDR3 spells CASSSLRDPAQYF. Written as DNA, the CDR3 is TGTGCCAGCAGCTCCCTCCGGGACCCCGCGCAGTATTTT.

At least ten counts were recorded for this clonotype. J is TRBJ2-3 and V is TRBV5-1; TRBD2 is a possible D gene (5 bases). The CDR3 loop spans 15 amino acids. The germline CDR1 and CDR2 sequences are SGHRS and YFSETQ. Trimming stripped 3 bases from V and 3 bases from J, with 14 bases between. The CDR3 reads CASSSRASVTDTQYF. DNA of the CDR3: TGCGCCAGCAGCTCGCGGGCATCTGTGACAGATACGCAGTATTTT.

This clonotype has only a few counts. This may be a read error, as it is one base from a much larger clone. This chain connects TRBV11-2 to TRBJ2-1; D remains ambiguous. The CDR3 extends over 11 amino acids. The V end lost 5 bases, the J end lost 5 bases, and 4 bases lay between the germline ends. Germline lookup yields CDR1 SGHAT and CDR2 FQNNGV. The CDR3 protein is CASSTHNEQFF. As DNA, the CDR3 is TGTGCCAGCAGCACCCACAATGAGCAGTTCTTC.

Only a few counts were recorded for this clonotype. One end of the junction is discordant with germline, which a read error may explain. The chain has TRBV27 and TRBJ1-3; D is ambiguous. Germline assignment: CDR1 MNHEY and CDR2 SMNVEV (reference sequence). The CDR3 spans 15 residues. The CDR3, as DNA: TGTGCCAGCAGATTATTGGGCCAGGCCGGAAACACCATATATTTT. It encodes CASRLLGQAGNTIYF.

This chain uses TRBV29-1 with TRBJ2-2, with 7 bases identical to TRBD2. This CDR3 contains 15 residues. The V and J ends lost 7 bases and 1 base, in that order; junction bases with no gene match: 9. Germline lookup yields CDR1 SQVTM and CDR2 ANQGSEA. The CDR3 region is CSALGGDRNTGELFF. The CDR3 DNA sequence: TGCAGCGCCCTGGGGGGGGATAGGAACACCGGGGAGCTGTTTTTT.

The V and J genes are TRBV6-2 or TRBV6-3 and TRBJ1-2; no firm D call. This CDR3 is built from 14 residues. Germline V gives CDR1 MNHEY, CDR2 SVGEGT. Trimming took off 6 bases at V and 8 bases at J, with 19 bases between the two ends. CDR3 sequence reads: CASSTGGGMVGYTF. The CDR3 DNA sequence: TGTGCCAGCAGCACCGGAGGAGGGATGGTAGGCTACACCTTC.

This clonotype showed up many times. This sequence joins TRBV9 and TRBJ2-1, with 9 bases fitting TRBD1. Germline CDR1 and CDR2: SGDLS and YYNGEE. This CDR3 contains 15 residues. With V trimmed by 3 bases and J by 2 bases, 3 bases remained unmatched. The CDR3 nucleotides are TGTGCCAGCAGCGCAACAGGGGGCCCCTACAATGAGCAGTTCTTC. This encodes CASSATGGPYNEQFF.